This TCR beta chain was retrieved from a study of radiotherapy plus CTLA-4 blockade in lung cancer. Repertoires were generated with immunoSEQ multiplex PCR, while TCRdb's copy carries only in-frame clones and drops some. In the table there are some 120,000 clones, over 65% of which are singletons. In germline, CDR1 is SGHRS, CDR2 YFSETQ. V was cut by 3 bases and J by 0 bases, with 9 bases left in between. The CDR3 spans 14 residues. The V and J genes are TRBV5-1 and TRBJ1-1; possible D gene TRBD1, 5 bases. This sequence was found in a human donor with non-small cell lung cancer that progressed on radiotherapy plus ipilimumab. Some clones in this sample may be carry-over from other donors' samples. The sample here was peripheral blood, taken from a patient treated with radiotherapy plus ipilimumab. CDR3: CASSSDIMNTEAFF. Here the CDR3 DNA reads TGCGCCAGCAGCTCGGACATCATGAACACTGAAGCTTTCTTT.